This record looks at one T cell receptor (beta chain) sequence and its context. As yet, its antigen is unknown. Some clones are missing from TCRdb's copy, which holds only in-frame ones; the method was immunoSEQ multiplex PCR. In the table there are fewer than 75,000 clones, roughly 89% of which are singletons. The data stem from a study of OX40 agonist ivuxolimab in advanced cancers. Study summary: Those treated in dose escalation had hepatocellular carcinoma, melanoma, renal cell cancer or head and neck cancer. It was permissible to have had prior anti-PD-1, anti-PD-L1 or anti-CTLA-4 therapy, and approximately 40% had some.

Study-level findings and limits: It was also the case that some nonresponders had low normalized T-cell clonal expansion. CD8+ T cells showed, on average, more clonal expansion than CD4+ cells.

Sequencing used CD4+ or CD8+ T cells sorted from blood, obtained in a trial of the OX40 agonist ivuxolimab. This clonotype was obtained from an adult with an advanced solid tumor such as melanoma, head and neck, liver or kidney cancer.

CDR3 sequence reads: CASSFPGRADTQYF. CDR3 nucleotides: TGTGCCAGCAGCTTTCCCGGGAGAGCAGATACGCAGTATTTT. The rearrangement links TRBV7-2 to TRBJ2-3, with TRBD2 as a possible D gene (6 bases). V shed 3 bases and J shed 4 bases, with 11 bases lying between them. CDR1 and CDR2 (germline): SGHTA, FQGNSA. The CDR3 has 14 residues.